Each of the 30 T cell receptor beta chains below was sequenced from the same sample in a study of OX40 agonist ivuxolimab in advanced cancers. Clones were read by immunoSEQ multiplex PCR, and TCRdb kept only the in-frame ones, dropping some. The profile shows about 71,000 clones, 70% to 85% of them singletons. The sequenced sample was CD4+ or CD8+ T cells sorted from blood, obtained in a trial of the OX40 agonist ivuxolimab. The receptors derive from an adult with an advanced solid tumor such as melanoma, head and neck, liver or kidney cancer.

This clone was counted once. Here the CDR3 omits its conserved ending phenylalanine or tryptophan, so a read error is the likely source. The DNA is omitted, as the CDR3 cannot be located on it reliably, and the CDR3 follows TCRdb's listing. The gene calls are TRBV5-3 and TRBJ1-2. TRBV5-3 is an open reading frame, and its role is uncertain. The CDR3 contains 8 residues when both ends are counted. The CDR3 spells CARSPKSL.

J is TRBJ2-5 and V is TRBV7-3, with D perhaps assigned TRBD1 or TRBD2 (5 bases each). The ends were cut back, 2 bases at V and 7 bases at J, with 11 bases in the middle. This CDR3 is 13 amino acids long. Germline CDR1 is SGHTA and CDR2 is FQGTGA. Here the CDR3 reads CASSLSGLGTQYF. CDR3 sequence (DNA): TGTGCCAGCAGCTTATCGGGGCTGGGGACCCAGTACTTC.

The chain employs TRBV4-3 and TRBJ1-1, with D maybe TRBD1 (6 bases). Germline V gene sequence: CDR1 LGHNA, CDR2 YSLEER. Deletions cut 0 bases from V and 7 bases from J, with 9 bases between. The CDR3 covers 13 residues. CDR3 sequence (DNA): TGCGCCAGCAGCCAAGACAGGGGCGGTGAAGCTTTCTTT. Translating gives CASSQDRGGEAFF.

V usage is TRBV18 and J usage is TRBJ2-7, with TRBD2 matching 14 bases. Per the germline V gene, CDR1 is KGHSH and CDR2 is LQKENI. V gave up 3 bases and J gave up 4 bases; unmatched junction bases: 2. The CDR3 contains 15 residues. The DNA of the CDR3 is TGTGCCAGCTCACCTCGACTAGCGGGAGGGTACGAGCAGTACTTC. It specifies CASSPRLAGGYEQYF.

Only one count was recorded for this clone. The CDR3 here is CASRKPGQGVREQFF. The CDR3 DNA follows: TGTGCCAGCAGAAAACCGGGACAGGGGGTTCGTGAGCAGTTCTTC. The V and J genes are TRBV25-1 and TRBJ2-1; 11 bases are a match to TRBD1. The CDR3 totals 15 residues. After removal of 6 bases from V and 9 bases from J, the junction contained 10 bases not matched to a gene. Germline V gene data show CDR1 as MGHDK and CDR2 as SYGVNS.

The chain recombines TRBV5-1 with TRBJ2-2, with 7 bases that match TRBD1. The V gene's germline CDR1 is SGHRS and CDR2 YFSETQ. The CDR3 consists of 15 residues. V was pared by 5 bases and J by 3 bases, with 7 bases of the junction left unmatched. The CDR3 nucleotides read TGCGCCAGCAGGACAGGGCACAGAGACACCGGGGAGCTGTTTTTT. Its protein product is CASRTGHRDTGELFF.

The chain has TRBV30 and TRBJ2-5; the D gene is possibly TRBD2 (6 bases). Germline CDR1 GTSNPN, CDR2 SVGIG (reference sequence). The CDR3 is made up of 13 amino acids. The V and J ends lost 7 bases and 2 bases respectively, with 14 bases between them. CDR3 bases: TGTGCCTTGGAGGGCCCAGCTCAAGAGACCCAGTACTTC. This translates into CALEGPAQETQYF.

A note on this clone: Other DNA sequences in the sample encode the same CDR3. The chain recombines TRBV7-9 with TRBJ2-5; no firm D call. Germline-derived CDR1 and CDR2 are SEHNR and FQNEAQ (reference sequence). CDR3 length: 11 amino acids. V was cut by 4 bases and J by 1 base, with 1 base left in between. CDR3 protein: CASSSQETQYF. CDR3 bases: TGTGCCAGCAGCTCCCAAGAGACCCAGTACTTC. The whole variable domain, remainder taken from reference TRBV7-9 and TRBJ2-5, is DTGVSQNPRHKITKRGQNVTFRCDPISEHNRLYWYRQTLGQGPEFLTYFQNEAQLEKSRLLSDRFSAERPKGSFSTLEIQRTEQGDSAMYLCASSSQETQYFGPGTRLLVL.

The CDR3 coding sequence is TGTGCCAGCAGCTTAACACGTCCCGGTGAGCAGTTCTTC. Translation gives CASSLTRPGEQFF. The chain couples TRBV11-2 to TRBJ2-1; no firm D call. Germline CDR1 and CDR2: SGHAT and FQNNGV. Trimming stripped 2 bases from V and 9 bases from J, with 11 bases between. The CDR3 has 13 residues. The full variable domain, rest sourced from reference TRBV11-2 and TRBJ2-1, is EAGVAQSPRYKIIEKRQSVAFWCNPISGHATLYWYQQILGQGPKLLIQFQNNGVVDDSQLPKDRFSAERLKGVDSTLKIQPAKLEDSAVYLCASSLTRPGEQFFGPGTRLTVL.

The genes are TRBV7-2 and TRBJ2-3; TRBD2 agrees at 13 bases. Germline V lookup: CDR1 SGHTA, CDR2 FQGNSA. The trim removed 1 base at V and 5 bases at J, leaving 6 bases unmatched. CDR3 length: 17 residues. The CDR3 loop is CASSLVMTSGGLDTQYF. CDR3 DNA: TGTGCCAGCAGCTTAGTCATGACTAGCGGGGGGTTAGATACGCAGTATTTT.

The chain recombines TRBV19 with TRBJ1-2, with D tentatively TRBD1 (5 bases). The length of the CDR3 is 13 residues. In germline, CDR1 is LNHDA, CDR2 SQIVND (reference sequence). V dropped 3 bases and J dropped 7 bases, with 12 bases sitting between them. CDR3 bases: TGTGCCAGTAGTATCATACAGGTTGGTGGCTACACCTTC. This translates into CASSIIQVGGYTF.

V gene TRBV6-5 combines with J gene TRBJ1-1; D ambiguous. V was cut by 2 bases and J by 3 bases, with 10 bases left in between. CDR3 length: 14 amino acids. Germline assignment: CDR1 MNHEY and CDR2 SVGAGI. This chain's CDR3 is CASSYRQRYTEAFF. As DNA, the CDR3 is TGTGCCAGCAGTTACAGACAACGGTACACTGAAGCTTTCTTT.

The chain joins TRBV19 to TRBJ1-4; 11 bases match TRBD1. The CDR3 runs to 15 residues. CDR1 is LNHDA and CDR2 is SQIVND in the germline V gene (reference sequence). The junction had 6 bases not matched to a gene; V was cut back by 5 bases and J by 7 bases. As DNA, the CDR3 is TGTGCCAGTAGTGGGACAGGGGGACGGGGTGAAAAACTGTTTTTT. Its translation: CASSGTGGRGEKLFF.

The chain combines TRBV2 with TRBJ2-5; D gene uncertain. Germline V gene data show CDR1 as SNHLY and CDR2 as FYNNEI. The CDR3 extends over 13 amino acids. Between the trimmed V and J ends, which lost 1 base and 7 bases, there was a span of 10 bases. For the CDR3, the DNA is TGTGCCAGCAGTGAAGACGGATTGGGGACCCAGTACTTC. Encoded protein: CASSEDGLGTQYF.

This clone was detected a few times. The genes are TRBV19 and TRBJ1-1, with D unclear. The CDR3 extends over 14 amino acids. CDR1 LNHDA and CDR2 SQIVND come from the germline V gene (reference sequence). The germline V and J ends were trimmed by 7 bases and 8 bases, with 20 bases remaining between them. The CDR3 nucleotides read TGTGCCAGTACCCTAACTATTAACCTCGCCGAAGCTTTCTTT. Its translation: CASTLTINLAEAFF.

This clone came up a few times. The chain is built from TRBV6-5 and TRBJ1-2, with 7 bases fitting TRBD1. Germline V CDR1 and CDR2: MNHEY, SVGAGI. Germline trimming cut 4 bases from V and 2 bases from J; bases unmatched to any gene: 7. This CDR3 spans 15 amino acids. Here the CDR3 DNA reads TGTGCCAGCAGTTCCGCCTCGACAGGGAACTATGGCTACACCTTC. It is translated as CASSSASTGNYGYTF.

The chain joins TRBV28 to TRBJ1-5; D is undetermined. CDR1 is MDHEN and CDR2 is SYDVKM in the germline V gene. V lost 5 bases and J lost 7, with 12 bases in between. There are 13 residues in the CDR3. The CDR3 bases are TGTGCCAGCAGTCCGTGGCTGGAGCAGCCCCAGCATTTT. Translated, it gives CASSPWLEQPQHF.

In nucleotides, the CDR3 is TGTGCCAGCAGGGTGGGGTCTGGCACTGAAGCTTTCTTT. Translating gives CASRVGSGTEAFF. V usage is TRBV6-5 and J usage is TRBJ1-1, with unresolved D. Between the trimmed V and J ends, which lost 6 bases and 4 bases, there was a span of 12 bases. The CDR3 has 13 residues. Germline assignment: CDR1 MNHEY and CDR2 SVGAGI.

This clone was seen a handful of times. V and J are TRBV5-4 and TRBJ1-1, with D hard to call. The length of the CDR3 is 15 residues. Germline assignment: CDR1 SGHNT and CDR2 YYREEE (reference sequence). The V and J ends lost 0 bases and 2 bases respectively, with 11 bases between them. Written as DNA, the CDR3 is TGTGCCAGCAGCTTGGCGGCGGGATCTAACACTGAAGCTTTCTTT. Translated, it gives CASSLAAGSNTEAFF. The full variable domain, in which reference TRBV5-4 and TRBJ1-1 provide the parts outside the CDR3, is ETGVTQSPTHLIKTRGQQVTLRCSSQSGHNTVSWYQQALGQGPQFIFQYYREEENGRGNFPPRFSGLQFPNYSSELNVNALELDDSALYLCASSLAAGSNTEAFFGQGTRLTVV.

The CDR3 DNA sequence: TGTGCCAGCAGTTTAAGGTTCGGTGAGACGGGGAACTCCTACGAGCAGTACTTC. This translates into CASSLRFGETGNSYEQYF. J is TRBJ2-7 and V is TRBV28, with D possibly TRBD2 on 5 matching bases. The ends were cut back, 2 bases at V and 0 bases at J, with 20 bases in the middle. The CDR3 runs 18 residues. Per germline, CDR1 MDHEN and CDR2 SYDVKM.

The chain employs TRBV27 and TRBJ2-7; 7 positions match TRBD2. J gave up 2 bases and V 6 bases, and 10 bases lay outside the gene matches. The CDR3 has 15 residues. Per the germline V gene, CDR1 is MNHEY and CDR2 is SMNVEV (reference sequence). The CDR3: CASRKFSGPAYEQYF. The DNA of the CDR3 is TGTGCCAGCAGGAAGTTTAGCGGGCCTGCCTACGAGCAGTACTTC.

V gene TRBV10-3 combines with J gene TRBJ2-5, with D uncertain. The germline CDR1 and CDR2 sequences are ENHRY and SYGVKD. With 2 bases removed from V and 3 bases from J, the gap between germline ends came to 4 bases. The CDR3 is 12 residues long. This chain's CDR3 is CAISEPKETQYF. Here the CDR3 DNA reads TGTGCCATCAGTGAGCCAAAAGAGACCCAGTACTTC.

This clone showed up many times. This chain uses TRBV7-9 with TRBJ1-4; D is perhaps TRBD1 (6 bases). V was clipped by 3 bases and J by 4 bases, with 9 bases between them. Per germline, CDR1 SEHNR and CDR2 FQNEAQ (reference sequence). The CDR3 is 14 residues long. The CDR3 region has the DNA TGTGCCAGCAGCTTGGACAGCAATAATGAAAAACTGTTTTTT. Translation gives CASSLDSNNEKLFF. The full variable domain, completed using reference TRBV7-9 and TRBJ1-4, is DTGVSQNPRHKITKRGQNVTFRCDPISEHNRLYWYRQTLGQGPEFLTYFQNEAQLEKSRLLSDRFSAERPKGSFSTLEIQRTEQGDSAMYLCASSLDSNNEKLFFGSGTQLSVL.

The rearrangement uses TRBV9 and TRBJ2-5; 7 bases align to TRBD2. Germline V gene lookup returns CDR1 SGDLS and CDR2 YYNGEE. V lost 4 bases and J lost 5; bases outside the gene matches: 14. This CDR3 is 16 amino acids long. The CDR3 region has the DNA TGTGCCAGCAGCTCTCGACCAGGCGGGAGTGGGGAGACCCAGTACTTC. It yields the protein CASSSRPGGSGETQYF.

The chain links TRBV15 to TRBJ2-2; D is undetermined. Germline CDR1 is LNHNV and CDR2 is YYDKDF (reference sequence). The CDR3 loop spans 14 amino acids. Trimming stripped 0 bases from V and 1 base from J, with 3 bases between. For the CDR3, the DNA is TGTGCCACCAGCAGAGATCAGAACACCGGGGAGCTGTTTTTT. Its protein product is CATSRDQNTGELFF.

V is TRBV18 and J is TRBJ1-1, with 8 bases aligning to TRBD1. This CDR3 region has 15 residues. CDR1 is KGHSH and CDR2 is LQKENI in the germline V gene. V shed 3 bases and J 3 bases; nucleotides not matched to a gene: 6. CDR3 DNA sequence: TGTGCCAGCTCACCTCAACAGGGGGAGGACACTGAAGCTTTCTTT. Protein sequence: CASSPQQGEDTEAFF. Drawing the rest from reference TRBV18 and TRBJ1-1, the complete variable domain is NAGVMQNPRHLVRRRGQEARLRCSPMKGHSHVYWYRQLPEEGLKFMVYLQKENIIDESGMPKERFSAEFPKEGPSILRIQQVVRGDSAAYFCASSPQQGEDTEAFFGQGTRLTVV.

V is TRBV7-2 and J is TRBJ2-1; D uncertain. V was clipped by 5 bases and J by 12 bases, with 14 bases between them. Germline loops: CDR1 SGHTA, CDR2 FQGNSA. The CDR3 has 12 residues. CDR3 sequence (DNA): TGTGCCAGCAGCCTTAGTTTTCCCGGGCAGTTCTTC. Its protein is CASSLSFPGQFF.

The rearrangement uses TRBV28 and TRBJ2-3; 10 bases are a match to TRBD2. CDR1 is MDHEN, CDR2 SYDVKM, per germline. This CDR3 contains 14 residues. Trimming cost V 10 bases and J 4 bases; bases outside gene matches: 8. Here the CDR3 DNA reads TGTGCCACCAGAGTTAGCGGGAGGTCAGATACGCAGTATTTT. This translates into CATRVSGRSDTQYF.

This clone was found a few times. The chain is built from TRBV28 and TRBJ2-1; no reliable D call. The CDR3 is 13 amino acids. V was clipped by 1 base and J by 9 bases, with 10 bases between them. Germline V gives CDR1 MDHEN, CDR2 SYDVKM. Here the CDR3 reads CASSLSGHGEQFF. DNA for the CDR3: TGTGCCAGCAGTTTATCTGGCCACGGTGAGCAGTTCTTC.

The chain combines TRBV6-5 with TRBJ2-1; D not resolved. Germline V gene sequence: CDR1 MNHEY, CDR2 SVGAGI. V lost 3 bases and J 7 bases, leaving 10 bases between the germline ends. This CDR3 has 13 residues. The CDR3 bases are TGTGCCAGCAGTTATTACAGTGATAATGAGCAGTTCTTC. Translating it yields CASSYYSDNEQFF.